The 25 T cell receptor beta chains in this list originate from one sample, sequenced in a study of cytomegalovirus exposure and HLA in healthy donors. PCR involved 60 Vbeta and 13 Jbeta primers. Libraries were prepared by immunoSEQ multiplex PCR; TCRdb keeps only in-frame clonotypes and omits some of them. Of approximately 160,000 clones in the sample, roughly 77% were seen once. Source material: PBMCs. These receptors were obtained from a male donor in good health and CMV-seronegative.

This clone was observed a few times. The rearrangement uses TRBV5-5 and TRBJ1-3, with D possibly TRBD1 on 5 matching bases. From germline, CDR1 is SGHKS and CDR2 YYEKEE (reference sequence). The CDR3 loop spans 15 amino acids. Trimming took off 4 bases at V and 0 bases at J, with 11 bases between the two ends. In DNA, the CDR3 is TGTGCCAGCAGCCCTGACAGACTCTCTGGAAACACCATATATTTT. Amino acid sequence: CASSPDRLSGNTIYF.

The J gene is TRBJ2-7, the V gene TRBV10-2; 9 nucleotides match TRBD1. CDR1 and CDR2 from the germline V gene are WSHSY and SAAADI. With 7 bases clipped from V and 2 bases from J, the junction kept 3 bases outside the gene matches. This CDR3 contains 13 residues. The DNA for the CDR3 is TGCGCCAGCAAGGGACAGGGTACCTACGAGCAGTACTTC. This translates into CASKGQGTYEQYF.

The V call is TRBV27, the J call TRBJ2-7, with 8 bases that match TRBD1. The CDR3 runs to 16 residues. V lost 2 bases to trimming and J lost 4 bases; unmatched junction nucleotides: 10. CDR1 and CDR2 (germline): MNHEY, SMNVEV (reference sequence). This chain's CDR3 is CASSLDRGGSDYEQYF. CDR3 in DNA: TGTGCCAGCAGTTTAGACAGGGGAGGCTCTGATTACGAGCAGTACTTC.

The V gene is TRBV5-1, the J gene TRBJ2-5; TRBD2 agrees at 9 bases. With the DNA end fitting TRBJ2-7 better, the J assignment may be wrong. Germline CDR1 is SGHRS and CDR2 is YFSETQ. The CDR3 loop spans 14 amino acids. The CDR3 DNA follows: TGCGCCAGCAGCACAGGACTAGCGCGACTCGAGCAGTACTTC. Translation gives CASSTGLARLEQYF.

The V call is TRBV18, the J call TRBJ1-1, with TRBD1 as a possible D gene (6 bases). The CDR3 is 13 residues long. From germline, CDR1 is KGHSH and CDR2 LQKENI. V lost 2 bases to trimming and J lost 2 bases, with 6 bases between them. Here the CDR3 reads CASSPGGNTEAFF. CDR3 nucleotide sequence: TGTGCCAGCTCACCAGGGGGCAACACTGAAGCTTTCTTT.

The CDR3: CASSEGYYGYTF. CDR3 bases: TGTGCCAGCAGCGAGGGTTACTATGGCTACACCTTC. The rearrangement joins TRBV6-6 to TRBJ1-2; unclear D gene. The CDR3 runs 12 residues. The V and J ends lost 6 bases and 3 bases respectively, with 8 bases between them. Germline assignment: CDR1 MNHNY and CDR2 SVGAGI (reference sequence).

The chain employs TRBV5-1 and TRBJ2-1, with 9 nucleotides matching TRBD2. The J segment lost 8 bases and the V segment lost 0 bases, leaving 9 bases of the junction unmatched. CDR1 is SGHRS, CDR2 YFSETQ, per germline. The CDR3 totals 16 residues. As DNA, the CDR3 is TGCGCCAGCAGCTTGGGGGTGGCGGGGGGGTTCCATGAGCAGTTCTTC. This sequence encodes CASSLGVAGGFHEQFF.

The CDR3 bases are TGTGCCAGCAGGCTAGGGACTAGCGGGAGGTGGGAGCAGTACTTC. This encodes CASRLGTSGRWEQYF. This chain links TRBV28 with TRBJ2-7; TRBD2 matches 15 bases. The CDR3 is made up of 15 amino acids. Trimming took 6 bases from V and 7 from J; bases not matched to a gene: 7. Germline V gives CDR1 MDHEN, CDR2 SYDVKM.

This clone was seen only a few times. The gene calls are TRBV21-1 and TRBJ2-7; TRBD2, the table's D call, was not compared with the DNA. TRBV21-1 is tagged as a pseudogene. The CDR3 has 16 residues. The CDR3 DNA is TGTGCCAGCAGCAAAGCTGCTGGACTTCCGACCTACGAGCAGTACTTC. It codes for CASSKAAGLPTYEQYF.

The J gene is TRBJ1-1, the V gene TRBV7-9; D possibly corresponds to TRBD1 (6 bases). Germline V CDR1 and CDR2: SEHNR, FQNEAQ (reference sequence). V gave up 5 bases and J gave up 5 bases, with 15 bases separating them. The CDR3 runs 14 residues. CDR3 protein: CASSPTGSGTEAFF. The CDR3 DNA reads TGTGCCAGCAGCCCCACAGGGAGCGGAACTGAAGCTTTCTTT.

The chain links TRBV19 to TRBJ2-1; no clear D gene. V was clipped by 0 bases and J by 3 bases, with 6 bases between them. The CDR3 has 14 residues. Germline-derived CDR1 and CDR2 are LNHDA and SQIVND (reference sequence). This chain's CDR3 is CASSIESGYNEQFF. The CDR3 DNA reads as TGTGCCAGTAGTATAGAGTCGGGCTACAATGAGCAGTTCTTC.

The chain is built from TRBV30 and TRBJ1-2; 10 nucleotides line up with TRBD1. There are 13 residues in the CDR3. Trimming at V came to 5 bases and at J to 8 bases, leaving 8 bases not matched to a gene. Germline loops: CDR1 GTSNPN, CDR2 SVGIG (reference sequence). The CDR3 bases are TGTGCCTGGGACGACAGGGGGCGGTCCGGCTACACCTTC. Protein: CAWDDRGRSGYTF.

The chain links TRBV4-1 to TRBJ2-7, with 8 bases identical to TRBD1. Germline V CDR1 and CDR2: MGHRA, YSYEKL. The CDR3 is 15 amino acids. With 3 bases clipped from V and 3 bases from J, the junction kept 7 bases outside the gene matches. CDR3: CASSHLGQGLYEQYF. The CDR3 bases are TGCGCCAGCAGCCACCTCGGACAGGGCCTCTACGAGCAGTACTTC.

In its sample, this clone was seen once. The chain links TRBV4-2 to TRBJ2-1; 16 bases are a match to TRBD2. J was trimmed by 8 bases and V by 3 bases; bases with no gene match: 4. Germline V gives CDR1 LGHNA, CDR2 YNFKEQ. There are 16 residues in the CDR3. For the CDR3, the DNA is TGTGCCAGCAGCCACGGGACTAGCGGGGGGGCCTATGAGCAGTTCTTC. It encodes CASSHGTSGGAYEQFF.

This chain links TRBV2 with TRBJ1-6; 8 bases match TRBD1. With 1 base clipped from V and 0 bases from J, the junction kept 2 bases outside the gene matches. CDR1 and CDR2 (germline): SNHLY, FYNNEI. This CDR3 comprises 17 residues. CDR3 DNA: TGTGCCAGCAGTGAAGGGACAGGGAGCTCCTATAATTCACCCCTCCACTTT. Translation: CASSEGTGSSYNSPLHF.

CDR3 in DNA: TGTGCCAGCAGCGTAGAGTCAGGGGCTTCCTATGGCTACACCTTC. This gives the protein CASSVESGASYGYTF. The chain combines TRBV9 with TRBJ1-2; D is possibly TRBD1 (6 bases). CDR1 is SGDLS, CDR2 YYNGEE, per germline. Trimming stripped 0 bases from V and 4 bases from J, with 13 bases between. The CDR3 is 15 residues long.

This clone occurred once. The CDR3 coding sequence is TGTGCCAGCAGCTATTCCGACAGGGGGGATCAGCCCCAGCATTTT. It codes for CASSYSDRGDQPQHF. This chain joins TRBV4-2 and TRBJ1-5, with TRBD1 matching over 9 bases. Germline V CDR1 and CDR2: LGHNA, YNFKEQ. Unmatched junction bases numbered 7, after V lost 5 bases and J lost 5 bases. The CDR3 runs to 15 residues.

J is TRBJ2-7 and V is TRBV5-6, with D unresolved. The germline V gene has CDR1 SGHDT and CDR2 YYEEEE. This CDR3 region has 11 residues. Trimming left V 1 base short and J 6 bases short, with 5 bases between. CDR3 bases: TGTGCCAGCAGCTTGACATCCGAGCAGTACTTC. Amino acid sequence: CASSLTSEQYF.

The chain combines TRBV6-1 with TRBJ1-2; D is perhaps TRBD1 (6 bases). CDR1 is MNHNS, CDR2 SASEGT, per germline. V shed 2 bases and J shed 6 bases, with 7 bases lying between them. This CDR3 spans 12 amino acids. Here the CDR3 reads CASSESGDGYTF. The CDR3 bases are TGTGCCAGCAGTGAATCAGGGGATGGCTACACCTTC.

The J gene is TRBJ2-3, the V gene TRBV19, with no clear D. Trimming left V 6 bases short and J 5 bases short, with 9 bases between. The germline CDR1 and CDR2 sequences are LNHDA and SQIVND (reference sequence). CDR3 length: 12 residues. This chain's CDR3 is CASRLSGDTQYF. The CDR3 DNA reads as TGTGCCAGTAGGCTCTCGGGAGATACGCAGTATTTT.

V is TRBV15 and J is TRBJ2-5; 10 bases match TRBD2. This CDR3 spans 13 amino acids. Germline loops: CDR1 LNHNV, CDR2 YYDKDF (reference sequence). V gave up 4 bases and J gave up 9 bases; unmatched junction bases: 5. In DNA, the CDR3 is TGTGCCACCAGCACAAGCGGGAGGGCCGCCCAGTACTTC. It translates to CATSTSGRAAQYF.

This clone was observed a handful of times. Here the CDR3 DNA reads TGTGCCAGCAGCCAAGATCGAGGCAGTTGGAAAGCTTTCTTT. Amino acids: CASSQDRGSWKAFF. The gene calls are TRBV14 and TRBJ1-1; no clear D gene. V was shortened by 0 bases and J by 9 bases, with 14 bases between the two germline ends. The CDR3 contains 14 residues. Germline values: CDR1 SGHDN, CDR2 FVKESK.

The CDR3 spells CASSLEASQETQYF. DNA of the CDR3: TGTGCCAGCAGCTTGGAGGCGAGCCAAGAGACCCAGTACTTC. V and J are TRBV11-3 and TRBJ2-5; tentatively, D is TRBD2 (5 bases). Per the germline V gene, CDR1 is SGHNT and CDR2 is YENEEA. Between the trimmed V and J ends, which lost 3 bases and 1 base, there was a span of 9 bases. The CDR3 consists of 14 residues.

The chain combines TRBV30 with TRBJ1-1, with no clear D. Per the germline V gene, CDR1 is GTSNPN and CDR2 is SVGIG (reference sequence). V gave up 0 bases and J gave up 10 bases, with 18 bases separating them. The CDR3 has 14 residues. The CDR3 sequence is CAWSVRGWRRGAFF. The CDR3 nucleotides read TGTGCCTGGAGTGTACGTGGTTGGAGACGAGGAGCTTTCTTT.

CDR3 residues: CASTAGGIDTQYF. Here the CDR3 DNA reads TGCGCCAGCACGGCAGGGGGAATCGATACGCAGTATTTT. The rearrangement joins TRBV5-1 to TRBJ2-3, with TRBD1 matching 7 bases. Germline lookup yields CDR1 SGHRS and CDR2 YFSETQ. This CDR3 contains 13 residues. Unmatched junction bases numbered 7, after V lost 6 bases and J lost 6 bases. The variable domain in full, completed from reference TRBV5-1 and TRBJ2-3, reads KAGVTQTPRYLIKTRGQQVTLSCSPISGHRSVSWYQQTPGQGLQFLFEYFSETQRNKGNFPGRFSGRQFSNSRSEMNVSTLELGDSALYLCASTAGGIDTQYFGPGTRLTVL.